The 8 T cell receptor beta chains listed next were all sequenced from one sample in a study of T cells in Graves' hyperthyroidism and ophthalmopathy. Amplified TCR beta CDR3 regions came from RNA transcripts. HTBI primers drove first-round RT-PCR of the TCR CDR3. TCRdb reanalysed the multiplex PCR reads using MiXCR and keeps one entry per CDR3 protein. The top ten clones hold 3% to 4% of a sample with under 650,000 distinct CDR3 sequences, about 16% of them seen once. The sequencing sample was made of blood. Every receptor here comes from a woman in her 30s with Graves' hyperthyroidism.

This clonotype was recorded many times. V and J are TRBV5-1 and TRBJ2-5; 9 positions match TRBD1. Looked up from germline, CDR1 is SGHRS and CDR2 is YFSETQ. Losses at the gene ends were 2 bases for V and 5 bases for J; bases not matched to a gene: 4. The CDR3 sequence is 14 residues long. CDR3 region: CASSLQGARETQYF. CDR3 nucleotides: TGCGCCAGCAGCTTACAGGGGGCTAGGGAGACCCAGTACTTC.

In nucleotides, the CDR3 is TGTGCCATCAGCGTAGCAGATTTGACAGATACGCAGTATTTT. This sequence encodes CAISVADLTDTQYF. V gene TRBV10-3 combines with J gene TRBJ2-3; unclear D gene. V shed 6 bases and J shed 3 bases, with 13 bases lying between them. From germline, CDR1 is ENHRY and CDR2 SYGVKD. The CDR3 covers 14 residues.

This clonotype was picked up many times. The chain links TRBV7-8 to TRBJ2-1; TRBD2 matches 10 bases. The CDR3 runs to 14 residues. Germline V gene lookup returns CDR1 SGHVS and CDR2 FQNEAQ. With V trimmed by 2 bases and J by 8 bases, 3 bases remained unmatched. In DNA, the CDR3 is TGTGCCAGCAGCTTACTAGCGGGAGCCCATGAGCAGTTCTTC. Translated: CASSLLAGAHEQFF.

This chain uses TRBV27 with TRBJ1-2, with TRBD1 matching 8 bases. With V trimmed by 5 bases and J by 2 bases, 10 bases remained unmatched. The length of the CDR3 is 16 residues. Germline CDR1 MNHEY, CDR2 SMNVEV (reference sequence). The CDR3, as DNA: TGTGCCAGCAGTAAGGACAGGGCCTTTATGAACTATGGCTACACCTTC. It is translated as CASSKDRAFMNYGYTF.

This clonotype was counted a few times. The rearrangement uses TRBV9 and TRBJ2-5; D possibly corresponds to TRBD2 (5 bases). Germline lookup yields CDR1 SGDLS and CDR2 YYNGEE. CDR3 length: 16 residues. V shed 0 bases and J shed 7 bases, with 19 bases lying between them. The CDR3 protein is CASSVGRTDGLGTQYF. The CDR3, as DNA: TGTGCCAGCAGCGTAGGAAGGACGGACGGACTGGGGACCCAGTACTTC. Looking up the rest from reference TRBV9 and TRBJ2-5 gives the full variable domain: DSGVTQTPKHLITATGQRVTLRCSPRSGDLSVYWYQQSLDQGLQFLIQYYNGEERAKGNILERFSAQQFPDLHSELNLSSLELGDSALYFCASSVGRTDGLGTQYFGPGTRLLVL.

This clonotype was picked up many times. V and J are TRBV2 and TRBJ2-5; 8 bases match TRBD1. Trimming took 6 bases from V and 3 from J; bases not matched to a gene: 9. Germline-derived CDR1 and CDR2 are SNHLY and FYNNEI. The CDR3 contains 15 residues. Written as DNA, the CDR3 is TGTGCCAGCAGGAGGGACAGGCCCACGAAAGAGACCCAGTACTTC. Translating it yields CASRRDRPTKETQYF.

Many counts were recorded for this clonotype. The V call is TRBV6-1, the J call TRBJ2-7; TRBD1 aligns across 7 bases. This CDR3 spans 13 amino acids. Germline lookup yields CDR1 MNHNS and CDR2 SASEGT. J lost 3 bases, V lost 6 bases, and 5 bases had no gene match. In DNA form, the CDR3 reads TGTGCCAGCAGAAAACAGGGGAACTACGAGCAGTACTTC. Translated: CASRKQGNYEQYF.

The table lists this clonotype with a few counts. V usage is TRBV12-3 or TRBV12-4 and J usage is TRBJ1-2; no reliable D call. The CDR3 length is 15 residues. The V end was cut by 6 bases, the J end by 0 bases, with 14 bases between. CDR3 DNA sequence: TGTGCCAGCAGCTACGATCAGATACCTAACTATGGCTACACCTTC. This sequence encodes CASSYDQIPNYGYTF.